One and the same sample provided the 22 T cell receptor beta chains below, sequenced in a study of T cell repertoires in cytomegalovirus infection. A single record per CDR3 protein comes from TCRdb applying MiXCR to the reads. The table records 250,000 or so distinct CDR3 sequences, approximately 13% of them present only once. The specimen was PBMCs. These TCRs come from a human donor in good health (CMV status not recorded). Some clones in this sample may be carry-over from other donors' samples.

This clonotype was picked up many times. The chain is built from TRBV11-3 and TRBJ2-5, with 8 positions matching TRBD2. CDR1 is SGHNT and CDR2 is YENEEA in the germline V gene. V shed 1 base, J shed 1 base, and the junction held 11 bases outside the gene matches. This CDR3 comprises 18 residues. The CDR3: CASSLVVGGRSFQETQYF. In DNA, the CDR3 is TGTGCCAGCAGCTTAGTGGTCGGCGGGAGGTCTTTCCAAGAGACCCAGTACTTC.

With regard to this clonotype: At one of its ends the junction is not consistent with the germline gene, which may arise from a read error. This chain links TRBV7-2 with TRBJ1-2, with D tentatively TRBD1 (5 bases). CDR3 size: 14 residues. Germline CDR1 is SGHTA and CDR2 is FQGNSA. The CDR3 region has the DNA TGTGCCAGCAGCCCCAGGGCTCTTTACTATGGCGACACCTTC. The encoded protein is CASSPRALYYGDTF. The entire variable domain, with the rest obtained from reference TRBV7-2 and TRBJ1-2, is as follows: GAGVSQSPSNKVTEKGKDVELRCDPISGHTALYWYRQSLGQGLEFLIYFQGNSAPDKSGLPSDRFSAERTGGSVSTLTIQRTQQEDSAVYLCASSPRALYYGDTFGSGTRLTVV.

This clonotype turned up a few times. V is TRBV20-1 and J is TRBJ1-1, with a possible D match to TRBD1 (5 bases). Trimming stripped 6 bases from V and 4 bases from J, with 12 bases between. Germline V gene data show CDR1 as DFQATT and CDR2 as SNEGSKA (reference sequence). CDR3 length: 12 amino acids. This CDR3 is CSANEGITEAFF. CDR3 in DNA: TGCAGTGCCAACGAGGGGATCACTGAAGCTTTCTTT.

This clonotype was observed many times. The chain couples TRBV19 to TRBJ1-5; tentatively, D is TRBD1 (5 bases). The CDR3 spans 14 residues. Germline V gene sequence: CDR1 LNHDA, CDR2 SQIVND (reference sequence). V lost 7 bases, J lost 5 bases, and 15 bases lay in between. CDR3 in amino acids: CASTPKGTHQPQHF. The CDR3 bases are TGTGCCAGTACCCCAAAGGGGACGCATCAGCCCCAGCATTTT.

This clonotype has a count of ten or more. This chain connects TRBV11-2 to TRBJ1-5; TRBD1 is a possible D gene (5 bases). CDR3 length: 15 residues. With 5 bases removed from V and 3 bases from J, the gap between germline ends came to 14 bases. The germline CDR1 and CDR2 sequences are SGHAT and FQNNGV. The CDR3 reads CASSPGRDANQPQHF. DNA for the CDR3: TGTGCCAGCAGCCCGGGCCGGGACGCCAATCAGCCCCAGCATTTT. The full variable domain, in which reference TRBV11-2 and TRBJ1-5 provide the parts outside the CDR3, is EAGVAQSPRYKIIEKRQSVAFWCNPISGHATLYWYQQILGQGPKLLIQFQNNGVVDDSQLPKDRFSAERLKGVDSTLKIQPAKLEDSAVYLCASSPGRDANQPQHFGDGTRLSIL.

Ten or more counts support this clonotype. The V and J genes are TRBV28 and TRBJ2-3; D unclear. Germline V lookup: CDR1 MDHEN, CDR2 SYDVKM. The V end was cut by 7 bases, the J end by 3 bases, with 14 bases between. CDR3 length: 14 residues. CDR3 sequence (DNA): TGTGCCAGCATCCCAGCCCCGATGACAGATACGCAGTATTTT. Its translation: CASIPAPMTDTQYF.

In its sample, this clonotype was seen many times. V and J are TRBV6-2 or TRBV6-3 and TRBJ1-2; no clear D. The CDR3 has 12 residues. V lost 2 bases and J lost 8, with 9 bases in between. Germline-derived CDR1 and CDR2 are MNHEY and SVGEGT. CDR3 loop: CASSYPNGGYTF. For the CDR3, the DNA is TGTGCCAGCAGTTACCCCAATGGGGGCTACACCTTC.

There are many counts of this clonotype. The rearrangement joins TRBV7-2 to TRBJ1-1; perhaps TRBD1 as D (5 bases). Trimming removed 1 base from V and 1 base from J, with 19 bases in between. Germline CDR1 SGHTA, CDR2 FQGNSA. The CDR3 has 18 amino acids. The CDR3 bases are TGTGCCAGCAGCTTAGAAGCAGGCAAGGGGCGGAGGAACACTGAAGCTTTCTTT. It is translated as CASSLEAGKGRRNTEAFF.

CDR3 amino acids: CSVAVTGADTEAFF. The CDR3 region has the DNA TGCAGCGTTGCCGTGACAGGGGCCGACACTGAAGCTTTCTTT. This chain links TRBV29-1 with TRBJ1-1, with 8 bases matching TRBD1. The germline CDR1 and CDR2 sequences are SQVTM and ANQGSEA. The CDR3 extends over 14 amino acids. Germline trimming cut 4 bases from V and 3 bases from J; bases unmatched to any gene: 7.

This clonotype was recorded a few times. The chain employs TRBV29-1 and TRBJ2-2; D may correspond to TRBD1 or TRBD2 (6 bases each). V was shortened by 5 bases and J by 4 bases, with 11 bases between the two germline ends. Per germline, CDR1 SQVTM and CDR2 ANQGSEA. The CDR3 runs to 13 residues. The CDR3 DNA reads as TGCAGCGTTCTACAGGGAGGCACCGGGGAGCTGTTTTTT. Amino acid sequence: CSVLQGGTGELFF.

This chain links TRBV7-2 with TRBJ1-5, with D perhaps TRBD1 (5 bases). The CDR3 sequence is 14 residues long. V was cut by 5 bases and J by 3 bases, with 11 bases left in between. Germline V gene lookup returns CDR1 SGHTA and CDR2 FQGNSA. The CDR3 region is CASSTRQNNQPQHF. DNA for the CDR3: TGTGCCAGCAGCACCCGACAGAACAATCAGCCCCAGCATTTT.

A single count supports this clonotype. The V gene is TRBV14, the J gene TRBJ1-3; TRBD1 matches 8 bases. J lost 2 bases, V lost 0 bases, and 3 bases had no gene match. Germline V CDR1 and CDR2: SGHDN, FVKESK. The CDR3 sequence is 16 residues long. CDR3 residues: CASSQDLQGAGNTIYF. The CDR3 DNA sequence: TGTGCCAGCAGCCAAGACCTACAGGGGGCTGGAAACACCATATATTTT.

There are many counts of this clonotype. The chain is built from TRBV7-6 and TRBJ2-1; D unresolved. The CDR3 is 14 amino acids. Germline loops: CDR1 SGHVS, CDR2 FNYEAQ. Trimming shortened V by 1 base and J by 7 bases, and 11 bases separated the two germline ends. In DNA form, the CDR3 reads TGTGCCAGCAGCTTAGTCCGGAGTGATAATGAGCAGTTCTTC. This codes for CASSLVRSDNEQFF. Full variable domain (rest looked up from reference TRBV7-6 and TRBJ2-1): GAGVSQSPRYKVTKRGQDVALRCDPISGHVSLYWYRQALGQGPEFLTYFNYEAQQDKSGLPNDRFSAERPEGSISTLTIQRTEQRDSAMYRCASSLVRSDNEQFFGPGTRLTVL.

The chain has TRBV4-1 and TRBJ1-4; D remains ambiguous. Germline V gives CDR1 MGHRA, CDR2 YSYEKL. The length of the CDR3 is 14 residues. The germline V and J ends were trimmed by 3 bases and 5 bases, with 10 bases remaining between them. Written as DNA, the CDR3 is TGCGCCAGCAGCCAGATACGGGAGAATGAAAAACTGTTTTTT. Translated: CASSQIRENEKLFF.

In its sample, this clonotype was seen many times. The chain links TRBV25-1 to TRBJ2-7; TRBD1 agrees at 9 bases. Germline V gene data show CDR1 as MGHDK and CDR2 as SYGVNS. Trimming at V came to 6 bases and at J to 6 bases, leaving 9 bases not matched to a gene. The CDR3 covers 14 residues. The CDR3 coding sequence is TGTGCCAGCAGGATCGGGACAGGGAGTTCCGAGCAGTACTTC. Translated, it gives CASRIGTGSSEQYF.

In its sample, this clonotype was seen a few times. At one of its ends the junction is not consistent with the germline gene, which may arise from a read error. This chain joins TRBV29-1 and TRBJ2-5; tentatively, D is TRBD2 (5 bases). The CDR3 totals 14 residues. Germline V gives CDR1 SQVTM, CDR2 ANQGSEA. CDR3 DNA sequence: TGCAGCGTGGCCTTGACGGGATCAAGAGAGGCCCAGTACTTC. Amino acid sequence: CSVALTGSREAQYF.

This clonotype was detected a few times. The rearrangement links TRBV28 to TRBJ1-2, with TRBD1 matching over 7 bases. In germline, CDR1 is MDHEN, CDR2 SYDVKM. This CDR3 spans 15 amino acids. V trimming: 3 bases; J trimming: 0 bases; junction bases outside the gene matches: 4. This CDR3 is CASSLLGGSNYGYTF. CDR3 sequence (DNA): TGTGCCAGCAGTTTGCTAGGGGGCTCTAACTATGGCTACACCTTC.

This clonotype was counted many times. This rearrangement joins TRBV11-2 to TRBJ2-7, with TRBD1 as a possible D gene (6 bases). Germline V lookup: CDR1 SGHAT, CDR2 FQNNGV. CDR3 size: 15 residues. The V and J ends lost 0 bases and 3 bases respectively, with 12 bases between them. CDR3 amino acids: CASSLEAGAHYEQYF. The CDR3 DNA reads as TGTGCCAGCAGCTTAGAGGCAGGGGCGCACTACGAGCAGTACTTC.

This clonotype was counted ten times or more. The chain recombines TRBV6-6 with TRBJ1-1; perhaps TRBD1 as D (6 bases). Germline CDR1 reads MNHNY; CDR2 reads SVGAGI (reference sequence). This CDR3 is 14 amino acids long. The V and J ends lost 7 bases and 2 bases respectively, with 14 bases between them. Written as DNA, the CDR3 is TGTGCCAGCAACCTTCGACAGGTTAACACTGAAGCTTTCTTT. Translated: CASNLRQVNTEAFF.

This clonotype was counted many times. This chain joins TRBV7-2 and TRBJ2-7, with D perhaps being TRBD1 or TRBD2 (5 bases each). V gave up 2 bases and J gave up 5 bases, with 19 bases separating them. The CDR3 is 16 residues long. The germline V gene has CDR1 SGHTA and CDR2 FQGNSA. The CDR3 DNA is TGTGCCAGCAGCTTAAGAGGCAGCCTTCGGGGCGACGAGCAGTACTTC. This codes for CASSLRGSLRGDEQYF. Complete variable domain (other parts from reference TRBV7-2 and TRBJ2-7): GAGVSQSPSNKVTEKGKDVELRCDPISGHTALYWYRQSLGQGLEFLIYFQGNSAPDKSGLPSDRFSAERTGGSVSTLTIQRTQQEDSAVYLCASSLRGSLRGDEQYFGPGTRLTVT.

This clonotype was recorded at least ten times. The chain joins TRBV7-2 to TRBJ2-5; no clear D. The CDR3 covers 12 residues. V was cut by 3 bases and J by 0 bases, with 2 bases left in between. Germline CDR1 reads SGHTA; CDR2 reads FQGNSA. The CDR3 sequence: CASSLYQETQYF. In DNA, the CDR3 is TGTGCCAGCAGCTTGTACCAAGAGACCCAGTACTTC.

The chain carries TRBV29-1 and TRBJ2-5, with D unresolved. In germline, CDR1 is SQVTM, CDR2 ANQGSEA. The CDR3 loop spans 11 amino acids. Trimming stripped 7 bases from V and 1 base from J, with 7 bases between. CDR3 protein: CSAQSQETQYF. The CDR3, as DNA: TGCAGCGCCCAGTCCCAAGAGACCCAGTACTTC. Using reference TRBV29-1 and TRBJ2-5 for the parts outside the CDR3, the full variable domain is SAVISQKPSRDICQRGTSLTIQCQVDSQVTMMFWYRQQPGQSLTLIATANQGSEATYESGFVIDKFPISRPNLTFSTLTVSNMSPEDSSIYLCSAQSQETQYFGPGTRLLVL.